The sequence of this T cell receptor beta chain was determined in a study of control samples from healthy donors and cancer patients. Trimming left V 2 bases short and J 4 bases short, with 6 bases between. The CDR3 is made up of 13 amino acids. The germline CDR1 and CDR2 sequences are LNHDA and SQIVND (reference sequence). This clone showed up just once. Clones were sequenced by immunoSEQ multiplex PCR, and TCRdb holds only the in-frame ones, with some missing. The sample shows 150,000 to 160,000 clones, 85% to 95% of them seen only once. Sequenced input: blood. The receptor was isolated from a man aged 50 to 60 in good health. The gene calls are TRBV19 and TRBJ1-5; D gene unclear. CDR3 in amino acids: CASSITRNQPQHF. In DNA, the CDR3 is TGTGCCAGTAGTATAACCCGGAATCAGCCCCAGCATTTT.